The 4 T cell receptor beta chains given below trace back to one sample, sequenced in a study of human T cells and chemical hapten exposure. TCRdb processed the RACE reads anew with MiXCR; each CDR3 protein has one entry. The sample carries around 69,000 distinct CDR3 sequences, approximately 9.4% recorded once. Indicated time point: patch test 1, 2 weeks after DPC sensitization. Treatment meaning: therapeutic diphenylcyclopropenone sensitization with weekly scalp DPC. The sequenced sample was whole blood, obtained in connection with sensitization to the hapten diphenylcyclopropenone (DPC). These TCRs come from a middle-aged woman with alopecia areata. Some clones in this sample may be carry-over from other donors' samples.

This clonotype was recorded many times. The chain links TRBV5-6 to TRBJ1-2, with no clear D. V shed 1 base and J shed 9 bases, with 10 bases lying between them. The CDR3 consists of 12 residues. Germline-derived CDR1 and CDR2 are SGHDT and YYEEEE. Here the CDR3 DNA reads TGTGCCAGCAGCTTGTGGGCAGATCGCTACACCTTC. Translation: CASSLWADRYTF.

This clonotype was seen many times. V gene TRBV20-1 combines with J gene TRBJ1-3; TRBD1 agrees at 7 bases. Germline V CDR1 and CDR2: DFQATT, SNEGSKA (reference sequence). V trimming: 6 bases; J trimming: 2 bases; junction bases outside the gene matches: 10. CDR3 length: 15 residues. CDR3 nucleotide sequence: TGCAGTGCAAAAAAGGGGACAGCCCCTGGAAACACCATATATTTT. As protein: CSAKKGTAPGNTIYF.

The J gene is TRBJ1-5, the V gene TRBV5-6, with 8 bases aligning to TRBD1. The CDR3 consists of 13 residues. The V and J ends lost 4 bases and 6 bases, in that order; junction bases with no gene match: 3. Germline V gene data show CDR1 as SGHDT and CDR2 as YYEEEE. Written as DNA, the CDR3 is TGTGCCAGCAGCGGCAGGGGGCTTCAGCCCCAGCATTTT. This sequence encodes CASSGRGLQPQHF.

This clonotype was recorded many times. The chain combines TRBV6-5 with TRBJ2-7, with a possible D match to TRBD1 (6 bases). The length of the CDR3 is 14 residues. Germline CDR1 and CDR2: MNHEY and SVGAGI. Trimming stripped 4 bases from V and 4 bases from J, with 14 bases between. The CDR3 DNA reads TGTGCCAGCAGTTCCGTACAGGGCCCGTACGAGCAGTACTTC. Its translation is CASSSVQGPYEQYF.